These 25 T cell receptor beta chains came from one sample sequenced in a study of cytomegalovirus exposure and HLA in healthy donors. The primer mix had 60 Vbeta and 13 Jbeta primers. Measured with immunoSEQ multiplex PCR; TCRdb has only the in-frame clones, and not every one. The table shows 150,000 to 200,000 clones, with about four fifths occurring only once. Sequencing was done on a sample of PBMCs. These receptors were obtained from a girl aged 10-17 years in good health and CMV-seropositive.

The chain employs TRBV9 and TRBJ1-1, with a weak D call TRBD1 (5 bases). The CDR3 is made up of 13 amino acids. Germline V gene sequence: CDR1 SGDLS, CDR2 YYNGEE. The V and J ends lost 4 bases and 6 bases respectively, with 13 bases between them. The CDR3 bases are TGTGCCAGCAGCCCTCGCGGGGACCCTGAAGCTTTCTTT. Translated, it gives CASSPRGDPEAFF.

The genes are TRBV28 and TRBJ1-4; 9 nucleotides line up with TRBD1. J lost 8 bases, V lost 6 bases, and 7 bases had no gene match. This CDR3 is built from 14 residues. From germline, CDR1 is MDHEN and CDR2 SYDVKM. The CDR3: CASRTTGGGEKLFF. The CDR3 DNA follows: TGTGCCAGCAGAACTACAGGGGGCGGAGAAAAACTGTTTTTT.

The chain employs TRBV5-1 and TRBJ2-1, with 7 bases aligning to TRBD2. Germline CDR1 is SGHRS and CDR2 is YFSETQ. The CDR3 is 12 amino acids. V was clipped by 3 bases and J by 6 bases; unmatched bases: 0. CDR3 sequence (DNA): TGCGCCAGCAGCTGGGGGGGCAATGAGCAGTTCTTC. Translating gives CASSWGGNEQFF.

V is TRBV11-2 and J is TRBJ2-7, with D perhaps TRBD2 (6 bases). There are 14 residues in the CDR3. Germline V gives CDR1 SGHAT, CDR2 FQNNGV. Trimming removed 3 bases from V and 4 bases from J, with 13 bases in between. DNA of the CDR3: TGTGCCAGCAGCTTCGGGACTTCTAAATACGAGCAGTACTTC. Translation gives CASSFGTSKYEQYF.

This chain uses TRBV7-3 with TRBJ2-7, with D perhaps matching TRBD1 (5 bases). Germline CDR1 SGHTA, CDR2 FQGTGA. V was shortened by 5 bases and J by 5 bases, with 16 bases between the two germline ends. The CDR3 runs to 14 residues. The CDR3 sequence: CASSLTESYDEQYF. CDR3 in DNA: TGTGCCAGCAGCCTGACAGAGTCCTACGACGAGCAGTACTTC.

The chain combines TRBV18 with TRBJ1-2; 9 nucleotides align to TRBD1. CDR1 is KGHSH, CDR2 LQKENI, per germline. CDR3 length equals 14 residues. Germline trimming cut 2 bases from V and 6 bases from J; bases unmatched to any gene: 4. This chain's CDR3 is CASSPGTGPNGYTF. The CDR3 bases are TGTGCCAGCTCACCAGGGACAGGGCCCAATGGCTACACCTTC.

The chain combines TRBV11-2 with TRBJ1-4; tentatively, D is TRBD1 (5 bases). There are 13 residues in the CDR3. The germline CDR1 and CDR2 sequences are SGHAT and FQNNGV. Trimming removed 1 base from V and 12 bases from J, with 12 bases in between. CDR3 in amino acids: CASSLARAYELFF. CDR3 nucleotide sequence: TGTGCCAGCAGCTTAGCCAGGGCTTATGAACTGTTTTTT.

The V and J genes are TRBV7-2 and TRBJ2-7; a possible D gene is TRBD2 (6 bases). The CDR3 has 15 residues. Trimming took off 3 bases at V and 2 bases at J, with 14 bases between the two ends. Germline-derived CDR1 and CDR2 are SGHTA and FQGNSA. CDR3 DNA: TGTGCCAGCAGCTTTACAATGGGACTGCCCTACGAGCAGTACTTC. Translation: CASSFTMGLPYEQYF. The complete variable domain, with remaining parts taken from reference TRBV7-2 and TRBJ2-7, reads GAGVSQSPSNKVTEKGKDVELRCDPISGHTALYWYRQSLGQGLEFLIYFQGNSAPDKSGLPSDRFSAERTGGSVSTLTIQRTQQEDSAVYLCASSFTMGLPYEQYFGPGTRLTVT.

This clone was detected once. The chain joins TRBV5-6 to TRBJ1-1; D may be TRBD1 (6 bases). Germline V CDR1 and CDR2: SGHDT, YYEEEE. With 4 bases removed from V and 7 bases from J, the gap between germline ends came to 20 bases. This CDR3 spans 15 amino acids. The CDR3 DNA reads TGTGCCAGCAGCACCCGACCCACAGCAGGGGTTGAAGCTTTCTTT. Translated: CASSTRPTAGVEAFF.

The chain is built from TRBV7-9 and TRBJ2-3, with 7 bases fitting TRBD2. J was trimmed by 5 bases and V by 0 bases; bases with no gene match: 8. Germline V gene sequence: CDR1 SEHNR, CDR2 FQNEAQ (reference sequence). The CDR3 runs to 16 residues. CDR3 DNA sequence: TGTGCCAGCAGCTTAGCGGGAGGGCCAGACGTAGATACGCAGTATTTT. Translation gives CASSLAGGPDVDTQYF.

The chain uses TRBV27 and TRBJ2-1, with D possibly matching TRBD2 (6 bases). Germline V gene sequence: CDR1 MNHEY, CDR2 SMNVEV (reference sequence). V lost 5 bases and J lost 4, with 12 bases in between. This CDR3 spans 14 amino acids. The CDR3 loop is CASSPNGLYNEQFF. For the CDR3, the DNA is TGTGCCAGCAGTCCCAATGGACTATACAATGAGCAGTTCTTC.

The chain joins TRBV2 to TRBJ2-7, with 11 positions matching TRBD2. Germline CDR1 SNHLY, CDR2 FYNNEI. This CDR3 is built from 17 residues. V shed 0 bases and J 7 bases; nucleotides not matched to a gene: 11. The DNA for the CDR3 is TGTGCCAGCAGTGAAGCTGAGCCTAGCGGGAGGACGGAAGAGCAGTACTTC. Encoded protein: CASSEAEPSGRTEEQYF.

This chain links TRBV18 with TRBJ1-2; D is perhaps TRBD1 (6 bases). The germline CDR1 and CDR2 sequences are KGHSH and LQKENI. The CDR3 is 14 amino acids. Trimming removed 0 bases from V and 4 bases from J, with 9 bases in between. DNA for the CDR3: TGTGCCAGCTCACCACCTCAGGGGACCTATGGCTACACCTTC. Translation: CASSPPQGTYGYTF.

This sequence joins TRBV7-9 and TRBJ1-2, with 9 bases identical to TRBD1. Germline V gene sequence: CDR1 SEHNR, CDR2 FQNEAQ (reference sequence). This CDR3 contains 15 residues. V lost 7 bases to trimming and J lost 8 bases; unmatched junction nucleotides: 14. The CDR3 here is CASTTTPGTGRGYTF. Written as DNA, the CDR3 is TGTGCCAGCACTACTACTCCCGGGACAGGGCGCGGCTACACCTTC.

This clone appeared once. This chain connects TRBV5-1 to TRBJ2-1; weak D call: TRBD1 (6 bases). Germline V gives CDR1 SGHRS, CDR2 YFSETQ. The CDR3 covers 14 residues. Trimming left V 0 bases short and J 6 bases short, with 10 bases between. CDR3 sequence reads: CASSLDRAGNEQFF. In nucleotides, the CDR3 is TGCGCCAGCAGCTTGGACAGGGCGGGCAATGAGCAGTTCTTC.

Notes on this clone: Other DNA sequences in this sample translate to the same CDR3. The V and J genes are TRBV7-9 and TRBJ2-1; 8 positions agree with TRBD2. Germline CDR1 is SEHNR and CDR2 is FQNEAQ (reference sequence). The CDR3 extends over 16 amino acids. V gave up 5 bases and J gave up 4 bases; unmatched junction bases: 10. The CDR3 DNA sequence: TGTGCCAGCAGCCTGGGGGCGGGGGGCCTATACAATGAGCAGTTCTTC. This gives the protein CASSLGAGGLYNEQFF.

The chain links TRBV4-2 to TRBJ1-5; 7 positions agree with TRBD1. Looked up from germline, CDR1 is LGHNA and CDR2 is YNFKEQ. The CDR3 is 14 amino acids. With V trimmed by 8 bases and J by 1 base, 5 bases remained unmatched. The CDR3 loop is CASGTTGSNQPQHF. In DNA, the CDR3 is TGTGCCAGCGGGACGACAGGGAGCAATCAGCCCCAGCATTTT.

The chain recombines TRBV19 with TRBJ1-1, with D unresolved. This CDR3 has 15 amino acids. Germline V lookup: CDR1 LNHDA, CDR2 SQIVND (reference sequence). V shed 4 bases and J shed 1 base, with 13 bases lying between them. Written as DNA, the CDR3 is TGTGCCAGTAGTAAGTCGCGAATACCGAACACTGAAGCTTTCTTT. It encodes CASSKSRIPNTEAFF.

The chain joins TRBV5-1 to TRBJ2-7; perhaps TRBD1 as D (5 bases). The V gene's germline CDR1 is SGHRS and CDR2 YFSETQ. The CDR3 contains 14 residues. V lost 2 bases, J lost 2 bases, and 11 bases lay in between. The CDR3: CASSFQGATYEQYF. CDR3 in DNA: TGCGCCAGCAGCTTCCAAGGGGCGACCTACGAGCAGTACTTC.

The chain employs TRBV11-2 and TRBJ2-5; D unresolved. The ends were cut back, 5 bases at V and 1 base at J, with 5 bases in the middle. Per germline, CDR1 SGHAT and CDR2 FQNNGV. CDR3 length: 12 amino acids. This CDR3 reads CASSQVQETQYF. CDR3 coding DNA: TGTGCCAGCAGCCAGGTCCAAGAGACCCAGTACTTC.

The rearrangement uses TRBV7-9 and TRBJ2-7; D may be TRBD2 (6 bases). V lost 2 bases and J 5 bases, leaving 13 bases between the germline ends. The CDR3 length is 14 residues. Germline V gene lookup returns CDR1 SEHNR and CDR2 FQNEAQ (reference sequence). The CDR3 bases are TGTGCCAGCAGCTTATACGGGAGTTGGAACGAGCAGTACTTC. Protein sequence: CASSLYGSWNEQYF.

The chain carries TRBV7-9 and TRBJ2-5; D not resolved. V lost 5 bases to trimming and J lost 2 bases, with 9 bases between them. The germline gives CDR1 SEHNR, CDR2 FQNEAQ (reference sequence). This CDR3 is 13 amino acids long. CDR3 sequence reads: CASSQVIQETQYF. In DNA, the CDR3 is TGTGCCAGCAGCCAGGTGATACAAGAGACCCAGTACTTC. Filled out from reference TRBV7-9 and TRBJ2-5, the complete variable domain reads DTGVSQNPRHKITKRGQNVTFRCDPISEHNRLYWYRQTLGQGPEFLTYFQNEAQLEKSRLLSDRFSAERPKGSFSTLEIQRTEQGDSAMYLCASSQVIQETQYFGPGTRLLVL.

V is TRBV5-1 and J is TRBJ1-2, with D possibly TRBD1 on 5 matching bases. Trimming removed 1 base at V and 7 bases at J, with 14 bases between. Germline V gene sequence: CDR1 SGHRS, CDR2 YFSETQ. The CDR3 loop spans 14 amino acids. Here the CDR3 DNA reads TGCGCCAGCAGCTTGCCCAATCAGGGTTCTGGCTACACCTTC. Its protein product is CASSLPNQGSGYTF. The entire variable domain, with the rest obtained from reference TRBV5-1 and TRBJ1-2, is as follows: KAGVTQTPRYLIKTRGQQVTLSCSPISGHRSVSWYQQTPGQGLQFLFEYFSETQRNKGNFPGRFSGRQFSNSRSEMNVSTLELGDSALYLCASSLPNQGSGYTFGSGTRLTVV.

The V gene is TRBV7-3, the J gene TRBJ2-1; perhaps TRBD2 as D (6 bases). V shed 5 bases and J shed 6 bases, with 20 bases lying between them. This CDR3 has 16 amino acids. Germline CDR1 reads SGHTA; CDR2 reads FQGTGA. Here the CDR3 DNA reads TGTGCCAGCAGCGGCAAGGGTGGGGCGGGACTCAATGAGCAGTTCTTC. Translation: CASSGKGGAGLNEQFF.

The chain is built from TRBV5-4 and TRBJ1-4, with 9 bases fitting TRBD1. Germline CDR1 is SGHNT and CDR2 is YYREEE (reference sequence). The CDR3 consists of 15 residues. Germline trimming cut 4 bases from V and 6 bases from J; bases unmatched to any gene: 7. The CDR3 region is CASSPWGTGYEKLFF. Written as DNA, the CDR3 is TGTGCCAGCAGCCCCTGGGGGACAGGGTATGAAAAACTGTTTTTT.